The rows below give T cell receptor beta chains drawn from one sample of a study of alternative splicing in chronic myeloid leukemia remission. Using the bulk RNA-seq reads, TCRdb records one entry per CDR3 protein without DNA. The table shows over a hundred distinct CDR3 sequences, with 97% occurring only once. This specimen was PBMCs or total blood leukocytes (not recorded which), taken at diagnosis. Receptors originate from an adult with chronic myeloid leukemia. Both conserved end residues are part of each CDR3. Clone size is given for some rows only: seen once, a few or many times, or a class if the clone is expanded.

CDR3: CSAAVGTSVWGWEQYF; V: TRBV20-1; J: TRBJ2-7; size: NA
CDR3: CASSLDSSPQKLFF; V: TRBV5-5; J: TRBJ1-4; size: NA
CDR3: CSVRTNTEAFF; V: TRBV29-1; J: TRBJ1-1; size: NA
CDR3: CASSSYKGGTGELFF; V: TRBV7-2; J: TRBJ2-2; size: NA
CDR3: CALSRGVGDEQFF; V: TRBV19; J: TRBJ2-1; size: NA
CDR3: CASSHSPPRWAIPYEQYF; V: TRBV3-2; J: TRBJ2-7; size: NA
CDR3: CASSSQGPQETQYF; V: TRBV27; J: TRBJ2-5; size: NA
CDR3: CASSLVDGTDTQYF; V: TRBV7-9; J: TRBJ2-3; size: NA
CDR3: CSEGQGADTQYF; V: TRBV29-1; J: TRBJ2-3; size: NA
CDR3: CSARDRGTGGDTEAFF; V: TRBV20-1; J: TRBJ1-1; size: NA
CDR3: CASSLLAVIAYNEQFF; V: TRBV12-3/TRBV12-4; J: TRBJ2-1; size: NA
CDR3: CATQFRGNQPQHF; V: TRBV28; J: TRBJ1-5; size: NA
CDR3: CASSPMGQKLGEQFF; V: TRBV12-3/TRBV12-4; J: TRBJ2-1; size: NA
CDR3: CASSSSTGVITGELFF; V: TRBV7-8; J: TRBJ2-2; size: NA
CDR3: CASSLFMTGGHYGYTF; V: TRBV27; J: TRBJ1-2; size: NA
CDR3: CATPSRQGGEQFF; V: TRBV28; J: TRBJ2-1; size: NA
CDR3: CASSAGSLAEQYF; V: TRBV5-1; J: TRBJ2-7; size: NA
CDR3: CSAEGNRETQYF; V: TRBV29-1; J: TRBJ2-5; size: NA
CDR3: CASSLAVRRNTGELFF; V: TRBV5-1; J: TRBJ2-2; size: NA
CDR3: CASSDRRAQQFF; V: TRBV2; J: TRBJ2-1; size: NA
CDR3: CASSQSRGWHGYTF; V: TRBV23-1; J: TRBJ1-2; size: NA
CDR3: CASSPLAGGSTYEQYF; V: TRBV27; J: TRBJ2-7; size: NA
CDR3: CASSPGQANEKLFF; V: TRBV28; J: TRBJ1-4; size: NA
CDR3: CASSPLLGSETQYF; V: TRBV7-9; J: TRBJ2-5; size: NA
CDR3: CASLAGDYNEQFF; V: TRBV19; J: TRBJ2-1; size: once
CDR3: CASSFHSSTDTQYF; V: TRBV7-2; J: TRBJ2-3; size: NA
CDR3: CASSFGGPSYNEQFF; V: TRBV7-9; J: TRBJ2-1; size: NA
CDR3: CSASFVSRGYGYTF; V: TRBV20-1; J: TRBJ1-2; size: NA
CDR3: CASRKTSERTGELFF; V: TRBV6-1; J: TRBJ2-2; size: NA
CDR3: CASSVSNYGYTF; V: TRBV12-3/TRBV12-4; J: TRBJ1-2; size: NA
CDR3: CASSSPSYYQTQHF; V: TRBV19; J: TRBJ1-5; size: NA
CDR3: CSASPSGSYEQYF; V: TRBV20-1; J: TRBJ2-7; size: once
CDR3: CASSRGQATGELFF; V: TRBV6-2/TRBV6-3; J: TRBJ2-2; size: NA